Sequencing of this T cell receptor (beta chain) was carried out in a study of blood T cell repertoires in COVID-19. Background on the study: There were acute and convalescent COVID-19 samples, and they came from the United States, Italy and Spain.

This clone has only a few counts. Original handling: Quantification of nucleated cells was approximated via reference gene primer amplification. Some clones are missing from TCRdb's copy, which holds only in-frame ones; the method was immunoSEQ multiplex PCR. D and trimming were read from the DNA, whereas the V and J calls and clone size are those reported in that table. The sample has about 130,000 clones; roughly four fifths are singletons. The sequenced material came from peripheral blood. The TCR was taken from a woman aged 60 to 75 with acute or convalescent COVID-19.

CDR3 sequence (DNA): TGTGCCAGCAGCCCTACAAGACTCAATGAAAAACTGTTTTTT. Translated, it gives CASSPTRLNEKLFF. The chain is built from TRBV5-6 and TRBJ1-4; no clear D. CDR3 length equals 14 residues. The ends were cut back, 4 bases at V and 5 bases at J, with 12 bases in the middle. Germline V gives CDR1 SGHDT, CDR2 YYEEEE.